A selection of T cell receptor beta chains follows, all from one sample in a study of blood T cell repertoires in COVID-19. Sequenced by immunoSEQ multiplex PCR; TCRdb stores in-frame clones only, minus some. Among about 100,000 clones, 84% were seen once, and the ten largest hold approximately 27%. The sample consisted of peripheral blood. Receptors originate from a man aged 55 to 70 with acute or convalescent COVID-19. The CDR3 runs from the conserved cysteine through the conserved F or W. D genes are given only for firm matches. Clone size is stated in some rows and not others, as once, few, many or a class when expanded.

TRBJ2-3,TRBD2,few,TRBV7-6,CASSPAGLAAYTDTQYF,TGTGCCAGCAGCCCTGCCGGACTAGCGGCATACACAGATACGCAGTATTTT
TRBJ1-1,NA,NA,TRBV1,CTSSQDRGTNTEAFF,TGCACCAGCAGCCAAGATCGGGGGACGAACACTGAAGCTTTCTTT
TRBJ2-2,TRBD1,NA,TRBV11-3,CASSETGGYTGELFF,TGTGCCAGCAGCGAGACAGGGGGCTACACCGGGGAGCTGTTTTTT
TRBJ2-5,TRBD2,NA,TRBV2,CASRGIGLAGGQETQYF,TGTGCCAGCAGAGGCATCGGACTAGCGGGAGGGCAAGAGACCCAGTACTTC
TRBJ1-4,NA,NA,TRBV6-5,CASSLGGWEKLFF,TGTGCCAGCAGTCTAGGCGGCTGGGAAAAACTGTTTTTT
TRBJ2-2,TRBD2,NA,TRBV19,CASSIIVAGGELFF,TGTGCCAGTAGTATAATCGTAGCGGGAGGGGAGCTGTTTTTT
TRBJ2-2,TRBD1,few,TRBV7-9,CASSPSGTGGIGELFF,TGTGCCAGCAGCCCCTCAGGGACAGGGGGCATCGGGGAGCTGTTTTTT
TRBJ1-2,NA,NA,TRBV5-6,CASSLAGTPYGYTF,TGTGCCAGCAGCTTGGCCGGGACACCTTATGGCTACACCTTC
TRBJ1-1,NA,NA,TRBV10-2,CASSEGGYTEAFF,TGCGCCAGCAGTGAAGGAGGATACACTGAAGCTTTCTTT
TRBJ1-5,NA,NA,TRBV6-2/TRBV6-3,CASSSSGEGRQPQHF,TGTGCCAGCAGCAGCTCAGGGGAGGGACGTCAGCCCCAGCATTTT
TRBJ1-1,NA,NA,TRBV7-8,CASSLGGQTEAFF,TGTGCCAGCAGCTTAGGAGGGCAGACTGAAGCTTTCTTT
TRBJ2-3,NA,NA,TRBV7-9,CASSRRRGTDTQYF,TGTGCCAGCAGCAGAAGACGGGGCACAGATACGCAGTATTTT
TRBJ1-6,TRBD1,NA,TRBV19,CASKSGTGGSPLHF,TGTGCCAGTAAATCCGGGACAGGGGGTTCACCCCTCCACTTT
TRBJ1-2,TRBD1,NA,TRBV11-3,CASSSSSGTGFGGGPGYTF,TGTGCCAGCAGCTCCTCCTCCGGGACAGGGTTTGGGGGTGGGCCTGGCTACACCTTC
TRBJ1-5,NA,NA,TRBV2,CASSEIGGATVSRNQPQHF,TGTGCCAGCAGTGAAATCGGGGGGGCGACCGTTTCTCGCAATCAGCCCCAGCATTTT
TRBJ1-5,NA,NA,TRBV2,CASSGISRDQPQHF,TGTGCCAGCAGTGGAATCTCCCGCGATCAGCCCCAGCATTTT
TRBJ1-5,TRBD1,NA,TRBV28,CASSFTGQGTQPQHF,TGTGCCAGCAGTTTTACTGGACAGGGGACTCAGCCCCAGCATTTT